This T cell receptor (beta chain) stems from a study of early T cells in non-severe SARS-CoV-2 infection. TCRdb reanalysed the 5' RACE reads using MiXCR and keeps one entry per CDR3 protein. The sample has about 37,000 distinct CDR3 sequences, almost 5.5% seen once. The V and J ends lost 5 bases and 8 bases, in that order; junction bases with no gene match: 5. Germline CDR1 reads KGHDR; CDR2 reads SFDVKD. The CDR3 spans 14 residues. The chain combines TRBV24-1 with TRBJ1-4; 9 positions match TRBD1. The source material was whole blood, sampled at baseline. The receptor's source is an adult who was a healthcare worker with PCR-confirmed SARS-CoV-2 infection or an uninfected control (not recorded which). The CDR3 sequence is CATSATGGREKLFF. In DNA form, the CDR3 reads TGTGCCACCAGTGCAACAGGGGGCCGGGAAAAACTGTTTTTT.